This T cell receptor (beta chain) was recovered during a study of cytomegalovirus exposure and HLA in healthy donors. CDR1 and CDR2 (germline): MNHNS, SASEGT. V lost 4 bases and J 6 bases, leaving 15 bases between the germline ends. The CDR3 consists of 14 residues. TCRdb's copy holds only in-frame clones and misses some; the assay was immunoSEQ multiplex PCR. The repertoire holds 150,000 or so clones, with roughly 80% as singletons. This clone was seen ten or more times. The target antigen is unknown. Overall study findings and caveats: With high specificity and sensitivity, the classifier reportedly diagnosed cytomegalovirus status. TCR beta chains numbering under 200 were designated cytomegalovirus-associated. The authors confirmed in vitro that three CMV-associated chains were specific for CMV antigens. For most TCR sequences rarity was the rule, although some public TCRs occurred in many donors.

The chain employs TRBV6-1 and TRBJ1-2; the D is unclear. This clonotype was sampled from a man aged 25-45 years in good health and CMV-seropositive. The material sequenced was PBMCs. The CDR3 is CASSAWTEADGYTF. The CDR3 DNA sequence: TGTGCCAGCAGTGCCTGGACGGAGGCGGATGGCTACACCTTC.